This T cell receptor beta chain was observed in a study of cytotoxic CD8 clonotypes in ibrutinib-treated CLL. Looking at the study overall: The patient breakdown showed under 12 relapsed/refractory and about 16 treatment-naive cases, with under 18 IGHV unmutated.

The CDR3 length is 15 residues. Trimming left V 5 bases short and J 6 bases short, with 16 bases between. Germline V CDR1 and CDR2: SGHTA, FQGTGA. Study findings and constraints: Rising at ibrutinib response, clonality subsequently fell back toward baseline at progression. At the start, clonality exceeded age-matched healthy donors and followed circulating CD8+ T-cell counts. Sampling of sustained-remission and progressing patients occurred at differing times.

Repertoires were generated with immunoSEQ multiplex PCR, while TCRdb's copy carries only in-frame clones and drops some. The sample records fewer than 200,000 clones, about four fifths being singletons. Note on this clone: Its target is unknown.

The V gene is TRBV7-3, the J gene TRBJ2-2, with D possibly TRBD1 on 6 matching bases. The sample consisted of PBMCs, taken after 24 months of ibrutinib treatment. The clonotype comes from a human donor with chronic lymphocytic leukemia. In DNA form, the CDR3 reads TGTGCCAGCAGCCCGAGTAGAACAGGGTCCGGGGAGCTGTTTTTT. Translating it yields CASSPSRTGSGELFF.